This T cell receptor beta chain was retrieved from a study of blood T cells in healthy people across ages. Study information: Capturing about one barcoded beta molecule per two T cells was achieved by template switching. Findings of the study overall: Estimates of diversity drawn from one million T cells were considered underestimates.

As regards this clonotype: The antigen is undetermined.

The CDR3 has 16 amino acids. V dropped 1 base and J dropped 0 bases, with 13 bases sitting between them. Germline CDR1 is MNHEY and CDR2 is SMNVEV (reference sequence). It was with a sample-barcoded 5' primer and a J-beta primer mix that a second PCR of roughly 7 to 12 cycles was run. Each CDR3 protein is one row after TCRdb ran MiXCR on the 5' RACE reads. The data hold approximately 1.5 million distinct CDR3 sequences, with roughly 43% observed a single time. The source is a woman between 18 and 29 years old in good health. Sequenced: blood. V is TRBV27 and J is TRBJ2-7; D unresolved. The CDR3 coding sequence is TGTGCCAGCAGTTTATGGCCACCACCCAACTCCTACGAGCAGTACTTC. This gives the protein CASSLWPPPNSYEQYF.